These 24 T cell receptor beta chains were sequenced from one sample in a study of T cells in Graves' hyperthyroidism and ophthalmopathy (dated by TCRdb to between 2018 and 2021). Receptors were amplified or captured by multiplex PCR. Sequencing used an Illumina HiSeq 2000. The TCR beta CDR3 regions were amplified from the RNA transcripts. A first-round RT-PCR of the TCR CDR3 used the HTBI primer set with the Qiagen OneStep RT-PCR kit. TCRdb cleaned the public reads at Q25 with fastp, built clones with MiXCR and kept in-frame beta chains. Each entry is one CDR3 protein sequence, shown with its most common DNA and genes. In this sample the table shows about 560,000 distinct CDR3 sequences, about 45% of which occur a single time. Jointly, the top ten make up just under 8.5% of the sample. Sequencing was done on a sample of peripheral blood or thyroid tissue (not recorded which). The source is a woman aged 18 to 35 with Graves' hyperthyroidism. Donor details come from another sample of the same person, matched by shared clones.

Concerning this clonotype: Likely a read error: the CDR3 ends without its conserved phenylalanine or tryptophan. The DNA is left out, because the CDR3 cannot be placed on it with certainty; the CDR3 is given as TCRdb lists it. The CDR3 loop is CASSEGRDYY. The rearrangement uses TRBV2 and TRBJ1-1. The germline gives CDR1 SNHLY, CDR2 FYNNEI. The CDR3 comprises 10 residues, both ends counted.

This sequence joins TRBV29-1 and TRBJ1-2; D is unresolved. V was pared by 7 bases and J by 3 bases, with 6 bases between. CDR1 is SQVTM and CDR2 is ANQGSEA in the germline V gene. This CDR3 has 10 amino acids. The CDR3 nucleotides read TGCAGCGGTTCGGACTATGGCTACACCTTC. Protein: CSGSDYGYTF.

This clonotype was detected only once. This sequence joins TRBV24-1 and TRBJ1-1; D not resolved. The CDR3 is made up of 13 amino acids. The V gene lost 12 bases and the J gene lost 1 base, with 14 bases spanning the gap. Germline CDR1 and CDR2: KGHDR and SFDVKD. This CDR3 reads CAGSYARNTEAFF. CDR3 DNA sequence: TGTGCCGGCAGTTACGCCAGGAACACTGAAGCTTTCTTT.

Concerning this clonotype itself: This may stem from a read error, because a much larger clone lies one nucleotide away. The genes are TRBV2 and TRBJ1-1; no clear D. Germline V gene sequence: CDR1 SNHLY, CDR2 FYNNEI. The CDR3 length is 10 residues. V was pared by 6 bases and J by 11 bases, with 10 bases between. CDR3 sequence (DNA): TGTGCCAGCAGGGAGGGATACGCTTTCTTT. Protein: CASREGYAFF.

The rearrangement uses TRBV29-1 and TRBJ1-1; D is unclear. The germline V and J ends were trimmed by 1 base and 5 bases, with 14 bases remaining between them. This CDR3 has 14 amino acids. CDR1 and CDR2 (germline): SQVTM, ANQGSEA. The CDR3: CSVEGAGKETEAFF. The CDR3 DNA is TGCAGCGTTGAAGGGGCTGGGAAGGAGACTGAAGCTTTCTTT. The entire variable domain, with the rest obtained from reference TRBV29-1 and TRBJ1-1, is as follows: SAVISQKPSRDICQRGTSLTIQCQVDSQVTMMFWYRQQPGQSLTLIATANQGSEATYESGFVIDKFPISRPNLTFSTLTVSNMSPEDSSIYLCSVEGAGKETEAFFGQGTRLTVV.

A single count supports this clonotype. The CDR3 loop is CASSQDLGLAAQETQYF. In DNA, the CDR3 is TGCGCCAGCAGCCAAGATCTAGGGCTAGCGGCTCAAGAGACCCAGTACTTC. This chain connects TRBV4-1 to TRBJ2-5, with 7 bases matching TRBD2. The CDR3 contains 17 residues. V lost 0 bases and J lost 2; bases outside the gene matches: 9. Germline CDR1 reads MGHRA; CDR2 reads YSYEKL.

This clonotype was seen more than once but under ten times. The rearrangement uses TRBV2 and TRBJ1-1; 7 bases map to TRBD1. CDR1 and CDR2 (germline): SNHLY, FYNNEI. Germline trimming cut 6 bases from V and 7 bases from J; bases unmatched to any gene: 8. The CDR3 loop spans 13 amino acids. The CDR3 DNA reads TGTGCCAGCAGAGACAGGGAGGGGAGTGAAGCTTTCTTT. Translating gives CASRDREGSEAFF. The full variable domain, its missing parts supplied by reference TRBV2 and TRBJ1-1, is EPEVTQTPSHQVTQMGQEVILRCVPISNHLYFYWYRQILGQKVEFLVSFYNNEISEKSEIFDDQFSVERPDGSNFTLKIRSTKLEDSAMYFCASRDREGSEAFFGQGTRLTVV.

This clonotype occurred a few times. The chain employs TRBV19 and TRBJ1-5; D might be TRBD1 (6 bases). Trimming took 6 bases from V and 11 from J, leaving 32 bases between them. The CDR3 covers 18 residues. Germline CDR1 and CDR2: LNHDA and SQIVND (reference sequence). CDR3 DNA sequence: TGTGCCAGTAGCCCTCAAGGCTCCGGGGGACAAGGGGATCAAGCCCAGCATTTT. Protein: CASSPQGSGGQGDQAQHF.

In this sample, this clonotype turned up many times. V and J are TRBV15 and TRBJ1-5; D not certain. The V gene lost 0 bases and the J gene lost 7 bases, with 13 bases spanning the gap. This CDR3 is built from 15 residues. Germline CDR1 reads LNHNV; CDR2 reads YYDKDF (reference sequence). CDR3 sequence reads: CATSRDRGLKQPQHF. CDR3 sequence (DNA): TGTGCCACCAGCAGAGATCGCGGATTGAAACAGCCCCAGCATTTT. The variable domain in full, with the rest retrieved from reference TRBV15 and TRBJ1-5, is DAMVIQNPRYQVTQFGKPVTLSCSQTLNHNVMYWYQQKSSQAPKLLFHYYDKDFNNEADTPDNFQSRRPNTSFCFLDIRSPGLGDTAMYLCATSRDRGLKQPQHFGDGTRLSIL.

This clonotype was detected only a few times. The CDR3 DNA sequence: TGTGCCAGCAGCCAAGGACGTGGCGGGCAGTACTTC. Translated, it gives CASSQGRGGQYF. The gene calls are TRBV2 and TRBJ2-7; D unresolved. The CDR3 length is 12 residues. V lost 6 bases and J 9 bases, leaving 15 bases between the germline ends. CDR1 and CDR2 from the germline V gene are SNHLY and FYNNEI.

This clonotype was seen repeatedly, ten times or more. This sequence joins TRBV7-2 and TRBJ2-5; no firm D call. V shed 1 base and J shed 4 bases, with 7 bases lying between them. The germline gives CDR1 SGHTA, CDR2 FQGNSA. The CDR3 consists of 13 residues. The CDR3 loop reads CASSLEGGETQYF. The CDR3, as DNA: TGTGCCAGCAGCTTAGAAGGTGGAGAGACCCAGTACTTC.

A few counts support this clonotype. The gene calls are TRBV19 and TRBJ1-2; 7 bases are shared with TRBD1. The CDR3 is 15 residues long. CDR1 is LNHDA, CDR2 SQIVND, per germline (reference sequence). The ends lost 2 bases at V and 1 base at J; junction bases unmatched: 4. The CDR3 bases are TGTGCCAGTAGTATATCAGGGACAGTTAACTATGGCTACACCTTC. This gives the protein CASSISGTVNYGYTF.

This clonotype has a count of ten or more. The V and J genes are TRBV2 and TRBJ1-2; TRBD1 agrees at 7 bases. CDR3 length equals 12 residues. Germline V lookup: CDR1 SNHLY, CDR2 FYNNEI. V shed 4 bases and J 8 bases; nucleotides not matched to a gene: 4. The CDR3 DNA reads TGTGCCAGCAGTGGAGGGGGCGGAGGCTACACCTTC. It yields the protein CASSGGGGGYTF.

This rearrangement joins TRBV20-1 to TRBJ1-1, with 7 bases that match TRBD1. Germline assignment: CDR1 DFQATT and CDR2 SNEGSKA (reference sequence). V gave up 0 bases and J gave up 5 bases; unmatched junction bases: 0. The CDR3 sequence is 12 residues long. This CDR3 reads CSAREQGTEAFF. The CDR3, as DNA: TGCAGTGCTAGAGAACAGGGGACTGAAGCTTTCTTT.

The J gene is TRBJ2-5, the V gene TRBV10-3; maybe TRBD1 (6 bases). This CDR3 region has 13 residues. The ends were cut back, 6 bases at V and 1 base at J, with 9 bases in the middle. Germline V gene sequence: CDR1 ENHRY, CDR2 SYGVKD. The CDR3 reads CAISGTPQETQYF. The CDR3 DNA reads as TGTGCCATCAGCGGGACACCCCAAGAGACCCAGTACTTC.

The chain couples TRBV24-1 to TRBJ1-5; D is ambiguous. Trimming left V 5 bases short and J 4 bases short, with 17 bases between. The CDR3 runs 16 residues. CDR1 and CDR2 (germline): KGHDR, SFDVKD. The CDR3 DNA sequence: TGTGCCACCAGTGCCCCCGGCCTAGGGAAGAATCAGCCCCAGCATTTT. Translated: CATSAPGLGKNQPQHF.

This clonotype was observed a few times. The chain joins TRBV13 to TRBJ2-5; 9 nucleotides align to TRBD1. This CDR3 is 16 amino acids long. The germline V gene has CDR1 PRHDT and CDR2 FYEKMQ (reference sequence). J gave up 0 bases and V 5 bases, and 7 bases lay outside the gene matches. The CDR3, as DNA: TGTGCCAGCAGCCAACAGGGGACAGGGTACCAAGAGACCCAGTACTTC. It is translated as CASSQQGTGYQETQYF.

Comment on this clonotype: A read error may explain this, as a much larger clone is one base away. The J gene is TRBJ2-5, the V gene TRBV20-1, with 12 bases identical to TRBD2. Germline V CDR1 and CDR2: DFQATT, SNEGSKA (reference sequence). V trimming: 3 bases; J trimming: 1 base; junction bases outside the gene matches: 3. The CDR3 length is 15 residues. CDR3: CSARGLAGTQETQYF. The CDR3 DNA reads TGCAGTGCTAGGGGACTAGCGGGCACCCAAGAGACCCAGTACTTC.

This chain joins TRBV20-1 and TRBJ1-2, with D maybe TRBD1 (6 bases). From germline, CDR1 is DFQATT and CDR2 SNEGSKA (reference sequence). The CDR3 loop spans 15 amino acids. V was trimmed by 1 base and J by 7 bases, leaving 19 bases between them. The CDR3 region is CSARVSQGPPSGYTF. In nucleotides, the CDR3 is TGCAGTGCTAGAGTATCACAGGGACCGCCTTCTGGCTACACCTTC.

This clonotype has only a few counts. The rearrangement joins TRBV12-3 or TRBV12-4 to TRBJ2-5, with TRBD1 as a possible D gene (6 bases). V was cut by 4 bases and J by 5 bases, with 11 bases left in between. The CDR3 has 13 residues. The CDR3 coding sequence is TGTGCCAGCAGTTACCAGGGGAAGGAGACCCAGTACTTC. It translates to CASSYQGKETQYF.

The V gene is TRBV15, the J gene TRBJ2-6, with no clear D. The V end was cut by 0 bases, the J end by 3 bases, with 9 bases between. The CDR3 has 16 residues. Germline CDR1 LNHNV, CDR2 YYDKDF (reference sequence). This chain's CDR3 is CATSRDYWGGANVLTF. The CDR3 DNA follows: TGTGCCACCAGCAGAGATTACTGGGGTGGGGCCAACGTCCTGACTTTC.

This clonotype was counted a few times. This rearrangement joins TRBV2 to TRBJ1-1; 10 bases fit TRBD1. The CDR3 covers 16 residues. The J segment lost 10 bases and the V segment lost 6 bases, leaving 17 bases of the junction unmatched. Germline lookup yields CDR1 SNHLY and CDR2 FYNNEI. CDR3 nucleotide sequence: TGTGCCAGCAGCTTAGTAGGTGGGACAGGGGATCGAGGAGCTTTCTTT. This encodes CASSLVGGTGDRGAFF. Combining the CDR3 with reference TRBV2 and TRBJ1-1 gives the whole variable domain EPEVTQTPSHQVTQMGQEVILRCVPISNHLYFYWYRQILGQKVEFLVSFYNNEISEKSEIFDDQFSVERPDGSNFTLKIRSTKLEDSAMYFCASSLVGGTGDRGAFFGQGTRLTVV.

V is TRBV20-1 and J is TRBJ2-7; no reliable D call. Germline-derived CDR1 and CDR2 are DFQATT and SNEGSKA (reference sequence). This CDR3 region has 11 residues. The germline V and J ends were trimmed by 3 bases and 6 bases, with 9 bases remaining between them. The CDR3 here is CSARDPPEQYF. The CDR3 DNA is TGCAGTGCTAGGGACCCTCCCGAGCAGTACTTC.

This clonotype was seen a handful of times. At one boundary the junction diverges from the germline segment, which might be a read error. The CDR3 protein is CASSYVGSMRNQPQHF. DNA for the CDR3: TGTGCCAGCAGTTACGTGGGCAGTATGCGCAATCAGCCCCAGCATTTT. The chain links TRBV10-3 to TRBJ1-5; D uncertain. The CDR3 extends over 16 amino acids. Germline V lookup: CDR1 ENHRY, CDR2 SYGVKD.